This is a list of T cell receptor beta chains from one sample in a study of T cell changes during pregnancy in multiple sclerosis. Here immunoSEQ multiplex PCR was the method, and the copy in TCRdb shows in-frame clones only, minus some. Of approximately 44,000 clones listed, about 90% are singletons. Sequencing used CD4+ T cells from peripheral blood mononuclear cells, obtained in the second trimester of pregnancy. All receptors derive from a female donor in good health, enrolled as a control in a pregnancy study. Each CDR3 is given with its conserved first and last residue. D genes are given only for firm matches. Rows may omit the clone size; those that give it use once, few, many or a size class.

V gene	D gene	clone size	J gene	CDR3 protein	CDR3 DNA
TRBV9	.	.	TRBJ1-2	CASSVGAPNYGYTF	TGTGCCAGCAGCGTAGGGGCCCCTAACTATGGCTACACCTTC
TRBV2	TRBD1	once	TRBJ1-1	CASSYRGSTEAFF	TGTGCCAGCAGTTACAGGGGCAGTACTGAAGCTTTCTTT
TRBV9	.	once	TRBJ2-2	CASTLAGHTLNTGELFF	TGTGCCAGCACTCTCGCGGGTCATACCCTAAACACCGGGGAGCTGTTTTTT
TRBV11-3	.	.	TRBJ2-7	CASSPSCGYSPYEQYF	TGTGCCAGCAGCCCCTCCTGCGGTTACTCCCCCTACGAGCAGTACTTC
TRBV27	.	once	TRBJ1-1	CASSLRANTEAFF	TGTGCCAGCAGTTTACGCGCGAACACTGAAGCTTTCTTT
TRBV7-9	.	.	TRBJ2-5	CASRMAQQETQYF	TGTGCCAGCAGGATGGCACAACAAGAGACCCAGTACTTC
TRBV2	TRBD2	.	TRBJ2-3	CARTTSVSTDTQYF	TGTGCCAGAACGACTAGCGTAAGCACAGATACGCAGTATTTT
TRBV20-1	.	.	TRBJ2-1	CSAQLNEQFF	TGCAGTGCTCAACTCAATGAGCAGTTCTTC
TRBV4-2	TRBD2	.	TRBJ2-3	CASSLAGGREDTQYF	TGTGCCAGCAGCCTAGCGGGGGGGCGGGAAGATACGCAGTATTTT
TRBV7-7	.	.	TRBJ1-5	CASSLPPPGQPQHF	TGTGCTAGCAGCTTACCCCCGCCGGGGCAGCCCCAGCATTTT
TRBV7-3	.	once	TRBJ2-7	CASSPFLSGEQYF	TGTGCCAGCAGCCCCTTTTTGTCGGGTGAGCAGTACTTC
TRBV5-4	.	.	TRBJ1-1	CASRKFQGNTEAFF	TGTGCCAGCAGAAAATTCCAGGGGAACACTGAAGCTTTCTTT
TRBV28	.	once	TRBJ2-4	CASSSDSLLAKNIQYF	TGTGCCAGCAGTTCTGACAGCCTACTAGCCAAAAACATTCAGTACTTC
TRBV2	.	.	TRBJ2-5	CASSEWGVGETQYF	TGTGCCAGCAGTGAGTGGGGAGTTGGAGAGACCCAGTACTTC
TRBV6-1	.	.	TRBJ1-1	CASSEAVVTEAFF	TGTGCCAGCAGTGAAGCCGTCGTCACTGAAGCTTTCTTT
TRBV5-1	TRBD2	.	TRBJ2-5	CASSQGLAGLSETQYF	TGCGCCAGCAGCCAGGGACTAGCGGGCCTCTCGGAGACCCAGTACTTC
TRBV25-1	TRBD2	.	TRBJ2-4	CASRGGNHIQYF	TGTGCCAGCAGGGGGGGGAACCACATTCAGTACTTC
TRBV9	TRBD2	once	TRBJ2-1	CASSPGTSGNEQFF	TGTGCCAGCAGCCCCGGGACTAGCGGAAATGAGCAGTTCTTC
TRBV6-5	.	.	TRBJ2-5	CASSRGFQETQYF	TGTGCCAGCAGCCGTGGCTTCCAAGAGACCCAGTACTTC
TRBV19	TRBD2	once	TRBJ2-7	CASSLPGLAGAEQYF	TGTGCCAGTAGTCTACCGGGACTAGCGGGCGCCGAGCAGTACTTC
TRBV7-2	.	.	TRBJ2-3	CASSLPAYTDTQYF	TGTGCCAGCAGCCTACCCGCCTACACAGATACGCAGTATTTT
TRBV4-1	TRBD2	.	TRBJ2-7	CASSQDLTSGFYEQYF	TGCGCCAGCAGCCAAGATTTGACTAGCGGTTTCTACGAGCAGTACTTC
TRBV6-5	TRBD2	.	TRBJ2-7	CASSYGTSGRYEQYF	TGTGCCAGCAGTTATGGGACTAGCGGGAGGTACGAGCAGTACTTC
TRBV7-8	TRBD2	.	TRBJ2-5	CASSLRIAGALKETQYF	TGTGCCAGCAGCTTAAGAATAGCGGGGGCTCTTAAAGAGACCCAGTACTTC
TRBV5-1	.	.	TRBJ2-3	CASSLAAGPALATDTQYF	TGCGCCAGCAGCTTGGCGGCAGGTCCTGCGCTAGCTACAGATACGCAGTATTTT
TRBV19	TRBD1	once	TRBJ1-4	CASLPGTGATNEKLFF	TGTGCCAGCCTCCCCGGGACAGGAGCAACTAATGAAAAACTGTTTTTT
TRBV14	TRBD1	.	TRBJ1-1	CASSRKTGGTEAFF	TGTGCCAGCAGCCGTAAAACAGGGGGAACTGAAGCTTTCTTT
TRBV30	.	.	TRBJ1-1	CAWSGGGTEAFF	TGTGCCTGGAGTGGGGGGGGGACTGAAGCTTTCTTT
TRBV14	.	.	TRBJ2-5	CATPVEVQETQYF	TGTGCCACCCCAGTCGAAGTCCAAGAGACCCAGTACTTC
TRBV29-1	.	once	TRBJ2-1	CSVREPTRDEQFF	TGCAGCGTTCGAGAGCCTACGAGGGATGAGCAGTTCTTC
TRBV11-3	TRBD2	.	TRBJ2-1	CASSLDQGGSALTPYNEQFF	TGTGCCAGCAGCTTAGATCAGGGCGGGAGTGCATTAACGCCCTACAATGAGCAGTTCTTC
TRBV19	.	.	TRBJ1-3	CASSTRTPSGGNTIYF	TGTGCCAGTAGCACCAGGACACCCTCGGGTGGAAACACCATATATTTT
TRBV6-1	TRBD1	.	TRBJ1-6	CAERDSANSPLHF	TGTGCCGAACGGGACAGCGCTAATTCACCCCTCCACTTT
TRBV29-1	TRBD2	few	TRBJ2-5	CSVARGDVETQYF	TGCAGCGTCGCTCGGGGGGATGTGGAGACCCAGTACTTC
TRBV18	.	.	TRBJ2-7	CASSPTAAGYQLYEQYF	TGTGCCAGCTCACCAACCGCGGCCGGTTATCAACTTTACGAGCAGTACTTC
TRBV6-6	.	.	TRBJ2-2	CATLFLYTGELFF	TGTGCCACCTTGTTTTTATACACCGGGGAGCTGTTTTTT
TRBV12-2	.	.	TRBJ2-7	CASRARTGDKREQYF	TGTGCAAGTCGCGCCCGGACAGGGGATAAGCGGGAGCAGTACTTC
TRBV19	TRBD1	.	TRBJ2-3	CASKGQGTDTQYF	TGTGCCAGTAAGGGACAGGGCACAGATACGCAGTATTTT
TRBV18	TRBD1	.	TRBJ1-2	CASSPRDSQNYGYTF	TGTGCCAGCTCACCAAGGGACAGCCAGAACTATGGCTACACCTTC
TRBV16	.	few	TRBJ2-1	CASSQWTKYNEQFF	TGTGCCAGCAGCCAGTGGACTAAATACAATGAGCAGTTCTTC
TRBV20-1	.	.	TRBJ2-7	CSASYEQYF	TGCAGTGCGAGCTACGAGCAGTACTTC
TRBV28	.	.	TRBJ2-3	CASRLRGADTQYF	TGTGCCAGCAGGTTGCGGGGAGCAGATACGCAGTATTTT
TRBV28	.	.	TRBJ2-5	CARGSLSQALQETQYF	TGTGCCAGAGGATCTCTCTCACAGGCCCTCCAAGAGACCCAGTACTTC
TRBV18	.	once	TRBJ2-1	CASSPPNAEGEQFF	TGTGCCAGCTCACCACCGAACGCAGAGGGAGAGCAGTTCTTC
TRBV7-9	.	.	TRBJ2-3	CASSPGVYTQYF	TGTGCCAGCAGCCCGGGGGTCTATACGCAGTATTTT
TRBV7-2	TRBD1	.	TRBJ2-5	CASSHITGAETQYF	TGTGCCAGCAGCCATATTACAGGGGCAGAGACCCAGTACTTC
TRBV29-1	TRBD2	.	TRBJ2-3	CSVGLAVNTQYF	TGCAGCGTGGGACTAGCGGTAAATACGCAGTATTTT
TRBV7-3	.	.	TRBJ2-1	CASSLSSVNEQFF	TGTGCCAGCAGCTTATCCAGCGTCAATGAGCAGTTCTTC
TRBV4-3	.	.	TRBJ2-7	CASSQDLSSYEQYF	TGCGCCAGCAGCCAAGATTTGAGCTCGTACGAGCAGTACTTC
TRBV28	TRBD1	.	TRBJ1-1	CASSTTGLVGEAFF	TGTGCCAGCAGCACGACAGGGTTGGTGGGTGAAGCTTTCTTT
TRBV6-1	TRBD1	.	TRBJ2-7	CASRAGTGNTYEQYF	TGTGCCAGCAGGGCCGGGACAGGGAATACCTACGAGCAGTACTTC
TRBV5-1	.	.	TRBJ2-3	CASGGSGGQLTDTQYF	TGCGCCAGCGGGGGCTCGGGGGGCCAGCTTACAGATACGCAGTATTTT
TRBV30	TRBD1	.	TRBJ2-3	CAWAKGQSTDTQYF	TGTGCCTGGGCTAAGGGACAGAGCACAGATACGCAGTATTTT
TRBV18	.	.	TRBJ2-1	CASSPASPSAYNEQFF	TGTGCCAGCTCACCGGCCTCCCCCAGTGCCTACAATGAGCAGTTCTTC
TRBV5-6	TRBD1	.	TRBJ1-1	CASSFGDRDMATEAFF	TGTGCCAGCAGCTTTGGGGACAGGGATATGGCCACTGAAGCTTTCTTT